A selection of T cell receptor beta chains follows, all from one sample in a study of tumor-infiltrating lymphocytes in localized non-small cell lung cancer. Measured with immunoSEQ multiplex PCR; TCRdb has only the in-frame clones, and not every one. This sample has some 3,100 clones, with over 50% found just once. The source material was uninvolved lung tissue not adjacent to the tumor. These receptors were collected from a human donor with non-small cell lung cancer. Each CDR3 is given with its conserved first and last residue. A D gene is named only where the DNA matches it firmly. A row's size may be missing; if present it is once, few, many or a size class.

d_call: NA
j_call: TRBJ2-7
v_call: TRBV19
clone_size: few
cdr3_aa: CASRQVGQSYEQYF
cdr3_nt: TGTGCCAGTAGACAAGTTGGACAGAGCTACGAGCAGTACTTC

d_call: NA
j_call: TRBJ2-7
v_call: TRBV7-9
clone_size: NA
cdr3_aa: CASSLGATSTGEQYF
cdr3_nt: TGTGCCAGCAGCTTAGGGGCTACCTCCACGGGCGAGCAGTACTTC

d_call: TRBD2
j_call: TRBJ2-3
v_call: TRBV18
clone_size: few
cdr3_aa: CASSPGGGADTQYF
cdr3_nt: TGTGCCAGCTCCCCCGGCGGGGGTGCAGATACGCAGTATTTT

d_call: NA
j_call: TRBJ2-7
v_call: TRBV5-1
clone_size: NA
cdr3_aa: CASSLGVISYEQYF
cdr3_nt: TGCGCCAGCAGCTTGGGCGTGATTTCCTACGAGCAGTACTTC

d_call: NA
j_call: TRBJ2-7
v_call: TRBV7-2
clone_size: NA
cdr3_aa: CASSLNYEQYF
cdr3_nt: TGTGCCAGCAGCCTAAACTACGAGCAGTACTTC

d_call: NA
j_call: TRBJ2-5
v_call: TRBV19
clone_size: NA
cdr3_aa: CASSIEWSETQYF
cdr3_nt: TGTGCCAGTAGTATAGAGTGGTCGGAGACCCAGTACTTC

d_call: NA
j_call: TRBJ2-1
v_call: TRBV7-9
clone_size: NA
cdr3_aa: CASSLASGIWGQFF
cdr3_nt: TGTGCCAGCAGCTTAGCTAGCGGCATATGGGGGCAGTTCTTC

d_call: NA
j_call: TRBJ1-4
v_call: TRBV19
clone_size: NA
cdr3_aa: CASSIRQGNEKLFF
cdr3_nt: TGTGCCAGTAGTATACGGCAGGGGAATGAAAAACTGTTTTTT

d_call: NA
j_call: TRBJ2-6
v_call: TRBV6-5
clone_size: NA
cdr3_aa: CASSYSGGPNVLTF
cdr3_nt: TGTGCCAGCAGTTACTCGGGGGGCCCCAACGTCCTGACTTTC

d_call: TRBD2
j_call: TRBJ2-1
v_call: TRBV15
clone_size: few
cdr3_aa: CATSKLADNEQFF
cdr3_nt: TGTGCCACCAGCAAACTAGCGGACAATGAGCAGTTCTTC

d_call: NA
j_call: TRBJ2-3
v_call: TRBV25-1
clone_size: NA
cdr3_aa: CASSRGTDTQYF
cdr3_nt: TGTGCCAGCAGTCGGGGCACAGATACGCAGTATTTT

d_call: TRBD2
j_call: TRBJ2-2
v_call: TRBV7-8
clone_size: NA
cdr3_aa: CASSPSGSNTGELFF
cdr3_nt: TGTGCCAGCAGCCCTAGCGGGTCGAACACCGGGGAGCTGTTTTTT

d_call: NA
j_call: TRBJ2-2
v_call: TRBV27
clone_size: few
cdr3_aa: CASSLPNTGELFF
cdr3_nt: TGTGCCAGCAGTCTCCCGAACACCGGGGAGCTGTTTTTT

d_call: NA
j_call: TRBJ1-3
v_call: TRBV6-6
clone_size: NA
cdr3_aa: CASSYSGGSGNTIYF
cdr3_nt: TGTGCCAGCAGTTACTCTGGAGGGTCTGGAAACACCATATATTTT

d_call: NA
j_call: TRBJ1-1
v_call: TRBV29-1
clone_size: few
cdr3_aa: CSVVEGKTEAFF
cdr3_nt: TGCAGCGTTGTAGAGGGTAAAACTGAAGCTTTCTTT

d_call: NA
j_call: TRBJ1-6
v_call: TRBV6-5
clone_size: NA
cdr3_aa: CASRPRGYNSPLHF
cdr3_nt: TGTGCCAGCAGACCACGGGGTTATAATTCACCCCTCCACTTT

d_call: NA
j_call: TRBJ2-1
v_call: TRBV10-2
clone_size: NA
cdr3_aa: CASSESGDYNEQFF
cdr3_nt: TGCGCCAGCAGTGAGTCGGGGGACTACAATGAGCAGTTCTTC

d_call: NA
j_call: TRBJ1-4
v_call: TRBV5-4
clone_size: NA
cdr3_aa: CASSLYGDEKLFF
cdr3_nt: TGTGCCAGCAGCTTGTACGGAGATGAAAAACTGTTTTTT

d_call: NA
j_call: TRBJ2-3
v_call: TRBV6-5
clone_size: NA
cdr3_aa: CASSSRWDTQYF
cdr3_nt: TGTGCCAGCAGTTCGAGATGGGATACGCAGTATTTT

d_call: NA
j_call: TRBJ2-3
v_call: TRBV11-3
clone_size: NA
cdr3_aa: CASSPSTDTQYF
cdr3_nt: TGTGCCAGCAGCCCCAGCACAGATACGCAGTATTTT

d_call: TRBD1
j_call: TRBJ1-3
v_call: TRBV19
clone_size: NA
cdr3_aa: CASSLRGLRNTIYF
cdr3_nt: TGTGCCAGTAGTCTGAGGGGGCTAAGGAACACCATATATTTT

d_call: NA
j_call: TRBJ2-7
v_call: TRBV9
clone_size: NA
cdr3_aa: CASSVGRGGEQYF
cdr3_nt: TGTGCCAGCAGCGTAGGAAGGGGAGGCGAGCAGTACTTC

d_call: TRBD1
j_call: TRBJ1-2
v_call: TRBV6-5
clone_size: NA
cdr3_aa: CATGTGVDGYTF
cdr3_nt: TGTGCCACCGGGACAGGGGTCGATGGCTACACCTTC

d_call: NA
j_call: TRBJ2-5
v_call: TRBV4-3
clone_size: few
cdr3_aa: CASSQERFTRETQYF
cdr3_nt: TGCGCCAGCAGCCAAGAGCGGTTTACCAGGGAGACCCAGTACTTC

d_call: TRBD2
j_call: TRBJ2-1
v_call: TRBV5-1
clone_size: NA
cdr3_aa: CASSLAVGGALNEQFF
cdr3_nt: TGCGCCAGCAGCTTGGCGGTCGGGGGGGCTCTGAATGAGCAGTTCTTC

d_call: TRBD1
j_call: TRBJ2-7
v_call: TRBV29-1
clone_size: NA
cdr3_aa: CSVEGSGPGGIYEQYF
cdr3_nt: TGCAGCGTTGAAGGGTCGGGGCCAGGGGGCATCTACGAGCAGTACTTC

d_call: TRBD2
j_call: TRBJ2-3
v_call: TRBV7-3
clone_size: NA
cdr3_aa: CASSREVADTQYF
cdr3_nt: TGTGCCAGCTCGCGGGAGGTCGCAGATACGCAGTATTTT

d_call: NA
j_call: TRBJ2-5
v_call: TRBV27
clone_size: NA
cdr3_aa: CASSLDRQETQYF
cdr3_nt: TGTGCCAGCAGTTTAGACAGACAAGAGACCCAGTACTTC

d_call: TRBD2
j_call: TRBJ2-3
v_call: TRBV11-3
clone_size: few
cdr3_aa: CASSGLAADTQYF
cdr3_nt: TGTGCCAGCAGCGGACTAGCAGCAGATACGCAGTATTTT

d_call: NA
j_call: TRBJ2-7
v_call: TRBV10-2
clone_size: NA
cdr3_aa: CASRLRGRHEQYF
cdr3_nt: TGCGCCAGCCGGTTACGAGGGCGCCACGAGCAGTACTTC

d_call: NA
j_call: TRBJ2-5
v_call: TRBV4-3
clone_size: NA
cdr3_aa: CASSQEMGRTETQYF
cdr3_nt: TGCGCCAGCAGCCAAGAAATGGGAAGGACAGAGACCCAGTACTTC

d_call: TRBD2
j_call: TRBJ2-1
v_call: TRBV14
clone_size: NA
cdr3_aa: CASSQIAGTYNEQFF
cdr3_nt: TGTGCCAGCAGCCAAATAGCGGGGACCTACAATGAGCAGTTCTTC

d_call: NA
j_call: TRBJ1-1
v_call: TRBV5-4
clone_size: NA
cdr3_aa: CASSPSPSGNTEAFF
cdr3_nt: TGTGCCAGCAGCCCCAGTCCTTCCGGGAACACTGAAGCTTTCTTT

d_call: NA
j_call: TRBJ1-1
v_call: TRBV27
clone_size: NA
cdr3_aa: CASRSGVNTEAFF
cdr3_nt: TGTGCCAGCAGATCAGGGGTGAACACTGAAGCTTTCTTT

d_call: NA
j_call: TRBJ1-2
v_call: TRBV5-6
clone_size: few
cdr3_aa: CASSQARGPYGYTF
cdr3_nt: TGTGCCAGCAGCCAGGCCAGGGGACCCTATGGCTACACCTTC

d_call: NA
j_call: TRBJ2-1
v_call: TRBV30
clone_size: NA
cdr3_aa: CAWTDRREQFF
cdr3_nt: TGTGCCTGGACAGACAGGCGTGAGCAGTTCTTC

d_call: NA
j_call: TRBJ1-5
v_call: TRBV19
clone_size: NA
cdr3_aa: CASRGLNSNQPQHF
cdr3_nt: TGTGCCAGTAGGGGTCTCAATAGCAATCAGCCCCAGCATTTT

d_call: NA
j_call: TRBJ1-1
v_call: TRBV4-3
clone_size: large
cdr3_aa: CASSQGFSGPRTEAFF
cdr3_nt: TGCGCCAGCAGCCAAGGGTTCTCGGGCCCAAGAACTGAAGCTTTCTTT

d_call: TRBD2
j_call: TRBJ2-5
v_call: TRBV5-8
clone_size: few
cdr3_aa: CASSPGTSESQETQYF
cdr3_nt: TGTGCCAGCAGCCCCGGGACTAGCGAGAGTCAAGAGACCCAGTACTTC

d_call: NA
j_call: TRBJ2-1
v_call: TRBV14
clone_size: once
cdr3_aa: CASSQELRGPYNEQFF
cdr3_nt: TGTGCCAGCAGCCAAGAATTGCGGGGGCCTTACAATGAGCAGTTCTTC

d_call: NA
j_call: TRBJ1-2
v_call: TRBV30
clone_size: few
cdr3_aa: CAWTLQTNYGYTF
cdr3_nt: TGTGCCTGGACCCTACAAACTAACTATGGCTACACCTTC

d_call: NA
j_call: TRBJ2-3
v_call: TRBV2
clone_size: NA
cdr3_aa: CASSDVTSTDTQYF
cdr3_nt: TGTGCCAGCAGTGACGTCACTAGCACAGATACGCAGTATTTT

d_call: NA
j_call: TRBJ2-5
v_call: TRBV29-1
clone_size: NA
cdr3_aa: CSVGGQGETQYF
cdr3_nt: TGCAGCGTGGGGGGGCAGGGAGAGACCCAGTACTTC

d_call: TRBD1
j_call: TRBJ2-1
v_call: TRBV5-1
clone_size: NA
cdr3_aa: CASSVGGGLGEQFF
cdr3_nt: TGCGCCAGCAGTGTAGGGGGCGGACTCGGTGAGCAGTTCTTC

d_call: NA
j_call: TRBJ2-5
v_call: TRBV6-5
clone_size: few
cdr3_aa: CASSSPGPQETQYF
cdr3_nt: TGTGCCAGCAGTTCTCCGGGACCCCAAGAGACCCAGTACTTC

d_call: NA
j_call: TRBJ1-1
v_call: TRBV7-2
clone_size: few
cdr3_aa: CASSSLGGLTEAFF
cdr3_nt: TGTGCCAGCAGCTCCCTCGGGGGTTTGACTGAAGCTTTCTTT

d_call: NA
j_call: TRBJ2-1
v_call: TRBV29-1
clone_size: NA
cdr3_aa: CSVRTTRDRLYNEQFF
cdr3_nt: TGCAGCGTCAGGACTACAAGGGACAGACTATACAATGAGCAGTTCTTC

d_call: NA
j_call: TRBJ2-6
v_call: TRBV2
clone_size: NA
cdr3_aa: CASIRQGLPGANVLTF
cdr3_nt: TGTGCCAGCATCCGGCAGGGTCTCCCTGGGGCCAACGTCCTGACTTTC

d_call: NA
j_call: TRBJ2-7
v_call: TRBV27
clone_size: NA
cdr3_aa: CASSPTRRTQEYF
cdr3_nt: TGTGCCAGCAGCCCTACTCGCAGGACCCAGGAGTACTTC

d_call: NA
j_call: TRBJ1-1
v_call: TRBV7-2
clone_size: NA
cdr3_aa: CASSLTGILGIRTEAFF
cdr3_nt: TGTGCCAGCAGCCTAACAGGGATCCTCGGAATCCGCACTGAAGCTTTCTTT